What follows are 14 T cell receptor beta chains derived from one specimen sequenced in a study of STAT5B mutations in CD4+ large granular lymphocyte leukemia. The table came from immunoSEQ multiplex PCR; TCRdb's copy has only in-frame clones and leaves some out. Among approximately 20,000 clones, 65% to 80% were seen once, and the ten largest hold about 30%. Material: CD4+ T cells from blood buffy coats. The receptors were gathered from a human donor in good health.

V usage is TRBV20-1 and J usage is TRBJ2-3; D gene uncertain. The CDR3 sequence is 11 residues long. The V gene's germline CDR1 is DFQATT and CDR2 SNEGSKA (reference sequence). V shed 1 base and J shed 5 bases, with 4 bases lying between them. For the CDR3, the DNA is TGCAGTGCTAGAGGTGGAGATACGCAGTATTTT. Translating gives CSARGGDTQYF.

The CDR3 DNA sequence: TGTGCCAGCAGCTTAGTTCTAGGAGCGCAGTACTTC. Amino acid sequence: CASSLVLGAQYF. The V call is TRBV11-3, the J call TRBJ2-7; D remains unclear. The CDR3 spans 12 residues. Trimming took 1 base from V and 9 from J, leaving 10 bases between them. Germline CDR1 is SGHNT and CDR2 is YENEEA.

The chain couples TRBV10-3 to TRBJ2-1; either TRBD1 or TRBD2 may fit D (6 bases each). Trimming took off 10 bases at V and 0 bases at J, with 16 bases between the two ends. CDR1 is ENHRY and CDR2 is SYGVKD in the germline V gene. The CDR3 has 15 amino acids. Here the CDR3 reads CATLSGASSYNEQFF. CDR3 nucleotide sequence: TGTGCCACCCTGTCGGGGGCGAGCTCCTACAATGAGCAGTTCTTC.

V usage is TRBV12-2 and J usage is TRBJ1-1. TRBV12-2 is a documented pseudogene. This CDR3 region has 11 residues. CDR3 nucleotides: TGTGCCAGCGCAACGAACACTGAAGCTTTCTTT. This gives the protein CASATNTEAFF.

The chain has TRBV10-3 and TRBJ1-1; D is ambiguous. CDR3 length: 13 amino acids. Germline CDR1 ENHRY, CDR2 SYGVKD. V dropped 10 bases and J dropped 0 bases, with 12 bases sitting between them. In DNA form, the CDR3 reads TGTGCCACCCGAGGGAATTTGAACACTGAAGCTTTCTTT. Protein product: CATRGNLNTEAFF.

As DNA, the CDR3 is TGTGCCAGCAGCCCCAGCTTCTGGCAGTTCTTC. Residues: CASSPSFWQFF. The chain recombines TRBV7-2 with TRBJ2-1, with no clear D. The CDR3 covers 11 residues. Germline CDR1 SGHTA, CDR2 FQGNSA. Between the trimmed V and J ends, which lost 5 bases and 12 bases, there was a span of 11 bases.

The rearrangement links TRBV6-6 to TRBJ2-2; no firm D call. Trimming left V 7 bases short and J 8 bases short, with 11 bases between. This CDR3 spans 12 amino acids. Germline V lookup: CDR1 MNHNY, CDR2 SVGAGI (reference sequence). DNA of the CDR3: TGTGCCAGCACCCCCCCCCGGGGGGAGCTGTTTTTT. As protein: CASTPPRGELFF.

V and J are TRBV5-8 and TRBJ1-5, with 7 bases matching TRBD1. The V gene end was trimmed by 2 bases and the J gene end by 0 bases; junction bases not matched to a gene: 5. The CDR3 contains 16 residues. Germline CDR1 is SGHTS and CDR2 is YDEGEE. CDR3 in DNA: TGTGCCAGCAGCTTTACCCGGGACAGTAGCAATCAGCCCCAGCATTTT. Translating gives CASSFTRDSSNQPQHF.

This sequence joins TRBV6-1 and TRBJ2-2, with D perhaps TRBD1 (5 bases). The germline V gene has CDR1 MNHNS and CDR2 SASEGT. Trimming removed 2 bases from V and 8 bases from J, with 9 bases in between. The CDR3 consists of 13 residues. In DNA form, the CDR3 reads TGTGCCAGCAGTGAACAGGGCGGAGGGGAGCTGTTTTTT. This sequence encodes CASSEQGGGELFF.

The rearrangement links TRBV6-5 to TRBJ2-7; D may be TRBD2 (6 bases). Trimming cost V 8 bases and J 4 bases, with 18 bases left between them. The CDR3 runs 14 residues. Germline V gene lookup returns CDR1 MNHEY and CDR2 SVGAGI. The CDR3: CASWAGSGIYEQYF. CDR3 sequence (DNA): TGTGCCAGCTGGGCGGGATCAGGCATTTACGAGCAGTACTTC.

The V gene is TRBV11-2, the J gene TRBJ2-3; 10 bases are shared with TRBD1. CDR3 length equals 15 residues. Losses at the gene ends were 4 bases for V and 3 bases for J; bases not matched to a gene: 4. Germline V gene sequence: CDR1 SGHAT, CDR2 FQNNGV. CDR3 residues: CASSSGTGATDTQYF. The CDR3 DNA reads TGTGCCAGCAGCTCCGGGACAGGGGCTACAGATACGCAGTATTTT.

The chain links TRBV4-3 to TRBJ2-5; TRBD2 matches at 8 bases. The V segment lost 0 bases and the J segment 3 bases; nucleotides outside the gene matches: 3. Looked up from germline, CDR1 is LGHNA and CDR2 is YSLEER. The CDR3 is 15 residues long. This chain's CDR3 is CASSQEARGEETQYF. CDR3 coding DNA: TGCGCCAGCAGCCAAGAGGCGCGGGGGGAAGAGACCCAGTACTTC.

The V call is TRBV19, the J call TRBJ2-3; D unclear. Trimming took 0 bases from V and 0 from J, leaving 10 bases between them. The CDR3 runs to 16 residues. Germline V gene lookup returns CDR1 LNHDA and CDR2 SQIVND (reference sequence). DNA of the CDR3: TGTGCCAGTAGTATAGAAATGAGACTGAGCACAGATACGCAGTATTTT. It yields the protein CASSIEMRLSTDTQYF.

This clone appeared a few times. Germline is not matched at one junction end, which may reflect a read error. The V call is TRBV7-7, the J call TRBJ2-5, with TRBD2 as a possible D gene (7 bases). Germline loops: CDR1 SSHAT, CDR2 FNYEAQ (reference sequence). CDR3 length equals 15 residues. CDR3 amino acids: CASSPVGGAGETQYF. CDR3 bases: TGTGCTAGCAGCCCGGTAGGGGGGGCTGGCGAGACCCAGTACTTC.